The 27 T cell receptor beta chains listed next were all sequenced from one sample in a study of blood T cells in healthy people across ages. With a J-beta primer mix and a sample-barcoded 5' primer, a second PCR ran about 7 to 12 cycles. TCRdb reprocessed the 5' RACE reads via MiXCR and lists one record per CDR3 protein. The profile covers around 850,000 distinct CDR3 sequences, with about 37% appearing a single time and over 10% taken by the ten largest. Sequencing used blood. Every receptor here comes from a man aged 18 to 30 in good health.

This sequence joins TRBV29-1 and TRBJ2-1; no firm D call. V lost 3 bases and J lost 2, with 11 bases in between. Germline loops: CDR1 SQVTM, CDR2 ANQGSEA. This CDR3 is 14 amino acids long. The CDR3 DNA reads as TGCAGCGTTGAGACCGTCGTGACCTACAATGAGCAGTTCTTC. It specifies CSVETVVTYNEQFF.

The genes are TRBV12-3 or TRBV12-4 and TRBJ2-7, with D unresolved. The CDR3 is 12 residues long. V dropped 2 bases and J dropped 3 bases, with 5 bases sitting between them. This chain's CDR3 is CASSLSIYEQYV. DNA for the CDR3: TGTGCCAGCAGTTTAAGCATCTACGAGCAGTACGTC.

This clonotype was seen more than once but under ten times. V and J are TRBV7-2 and TRBJ2-1; D tentatively reads TRBD1 or TRBD2 (6 bases each). V lost 3 bases and J 4 bases, leaving 13 bases between the germline ends. This CDR3 is 15 amino acids long. Germline assignment: CDR1 SGHTA and CDR2 FQGNSA. CDR3 residues: CASSFEGGPYNEQFF. Written as DNA, the CDR3 is TGTGCCAGCAGCTTTGAGGGGGGCCCTTACAATGAGCAGTTCTTC.

This clonotype appeared many times. V usage is TRBV9 and J usage is TRBJ2-5; possible D gene TRBD1, 6 bases. The germline V gene has CDR1 SGDLS and CDR2 YYNGEE. Deletions cut 1 base from V and 2 bases from J, with 12 bases between. The CDR3 runs 15 residues. CDR3 region: CASSVRWTDQETQYF. The CDR3 DNA reads TGTGCCAGCAGCGTAAGATGGACAGATCAAGAGACCCAGTACTTC.

The rearrangement joins TRBV28 to TRBJ2-4, with D perhaps matching TRBD1 (5 bases). The CDR3 consists of 16 residues. Per germline, CDR1 MDHEN and CDR2 SYDVKM. V lost 1 base and J 7 bases, leaving 17 bases between the germline ends. Written as DNA, the CDR3 is TGTGCCAGCAGTTTATATAATCAGGGCCCTAGTAACATTCAGTACTTC. It is translated as CASSLYNQGPSNIQYF.

The chain employs TRBV12-5 and TRBJ2-1, with TRBD1 as a possible D gene (6 bases). V lost 2 bases to trimming and J lost 6 bases, with 8 bases between them. The CDR3 loop spans 13 amino acids. The germline CDR1 and CDR2 sequences are LGHNT and FRNRAP. This chain's CDR3 is CASGLTGSNEQFF. The DNA for the CDR3 is TGTGCTAGTGGTTTGACAGGGTCCAATGAGCAGTTCTTC.

This clonotype was recorded a few times. The genes are TRBV25-1 and TRBJ1-2; 7 positions agree with TRBD1. The CDR3 covers 12 residues. Germline V CDR1 and CDR2: MGHDK, SYGVNS. V shed 8 bases and J 4 bases; nucleotides not matched to a gene: 4. CDR3 sequence reads: CASAGTAYGYTF. CDR3 nucleotide sequence: TGTGCCAGCGCCGGGACAGCCTATGGCTACACCTTC.

The chain employs TRBV12-3 or TRBV12-4 and TRBJ2-7; TRBD1 might be the D (5 bases). V lost 6 bases and J lost 3, with 15 bases in between. The CDR3 totals 14 residues. DNA for the CDR3: TGTGCCAGCAGCCCCGCGACAGCATTCTACGAGCAGTACTTC. This encodes CASSPATAFYEQYF.

This clonotype appeared a single time. This rearrangement joins TRBV20-1 to TRBJ2-1; 13 positions match TRBD2. The CDR3 consists of 19 residues. CDR1 and CDR2 from the germline V gene are DFQATT and SNEGSKA (reference sequence). Losses at the gene ends were 1 base for V and 3 bases for J; bases not matched to a gene: 12. The CDR3, as DNA: TGCAGTGCTAGAGTCCAAGGACTAGCGGGGGACCCTCTCTACAATGAGCAGTTCTTC. This gives the protein CSARVQGLAGDPLYNEQFF.

The rearrangement uses TRBV29-1 and TRBJ1-5, with 9 bases matching TRBD1. V gave up 1 base and J gave up 5 bases; unmatched junction bases: 6. CDR1 and CDR2 from the germline V gene are SQVTM and ANQGSEA. This CDR3 spans 15 amino acids. CDR3 sequence reads: CSVEVEGTGHQPQHF. The CDR3, as DNA: TGCAGCGTTGAAGTGGAAGGGACAGGGCATCAGCCCCAGCATTTT.

The rearrangement joins TRBV27 to TRBJ2-7; TRBD1 matches at 8 bases. The CDR3 runs 14 residues. CDR1 is MNHEY and CDR2 is SMNVEV in the germline V gene (reference sequence). The J segment lost 6 bases and the V segment lost 8 bases, leaving 12 bases of the junction unmatched. The CDR3 region has the DNA TGTGCCAGCCCTCAGCAGGGGGCCCCATCCGAGCAGTACTTC. Amino acid sequence: CASPQQGAPSEQYF.

This clonotype was recorded at least ten times. The CDR3 region has the DNA TGTGCCAGTTTGGGGGACACTGAAGCTTTCTTT. This gives the protein CASLGDTEAFF. The chain couples TRBV12-3 or TRBV12-4 to TRBJ1-1, with TRBD1 as a possible D gene (5 bases). V was pared by 9 bases and J by 3 bases, with 8 bases between. The CDR3 extends over 11 amino acids.

A few counts support this clonotype. The chain uses TRBV6-2 or TRBV6-3 and TRBJ2-1; TRBD2 aligns across 8 bases. Per the germline V gene, CDR1 is MNHEY and CDR2 is SVGEGT. This CDR3 spans 15 amino acids. V lost 0 bases and J lost 12; bases outside the gene matches: 10. DNA of the CDR3: TGTGCCAGCAGTTACTCGAGGGATGGCGCGGGGGGGCAGTTCTTC. Its translation is CASSYSRDGAGGQFF.

Concerning this clonotype itself: Sequence at one end of the junction differs from germline and may be a read error. V and J are TRBV20-1 and TRBJ1-2; D possibly corresponds to TRBD1 (6 bases). Germline-derived CDR1 and CDR2 are DFQATT and SNEGSKA (reference sequence). This CDR3 comprises 14 residues. CDR3 DNA sequence: TGCAGTGCTCGGGCGCGGGGGGCGTACTATAGCTACACTTTC. It encodes CSARARGAYYSYTF.

For this clonotype: This may be a read error: a much more frequent sequence differs by one nucleotide. The chain combines TRBV7-2 with TRBJ2-5; the D is unclear. The J call may be faulty, since TRBJ2-1 better matches the DNA end. The CDR3 totals 14 residues. CDR1 SGHTA and CDR2 FQGNSA come from the germline V gene. CDR3 region: CASSLNQDQETQFF. CDR3 nucleotides: TGTGCCAGCAGCTTAAATCAGGACCAAGAGACCCAGTTCTTC.

This clonotype appeared many times. This sequence joins TRBV6-5 and TRBJ2-1; D gene unclear. CDR3 length: 14 residues. The ends were cut back, 0 bases at V and 2 bases at J, with 5 bases in the middle. Germline CDR1 reads MNHEY; CDR2 reads SVGAGI. Here the CDR3 reads CASSYSMPYNEQFF. DNA of the CDR3: TGTGCCAGCAGTTACTCTATGCCCTACAATGAGCAGTTCTTC.

This clonotype was counted many times. V gene TRBV2 combines with J gene TRBJ2-3; 7 bases are shared with TRBD1. The germline V gene has CDR1 SNHLY and CDR2 FYNNEI. Losses at the gene ends were 8 bases for V and 2 bases for J; bases not matched to a gene: 7. This CDR3 spans 14 amino acids. The CDR3 loop reads CASSGQPSTDTQYF. CDR3 coding DNA: TGTGCCAGCTCGGGACAGCCCTCCACAGATACGCAGTATTTT.

This clonotype was seen a few times. The genes are TRBV10-3 and TRBJ2-1; 10 bases map to TRBD2. This CDR3 has 13 amino acids. With V trimmed by 8 bases and J by 6 bases, 4 bases remained unmatched. Germline CDR1 is ENHRY and CDR2 is SYGVKD. This CDR3 is CAIEAGGLNEQFF. The CDR3 DNA sequence: TGTGCCATCGAAGCGGGGGGGCTCAATGAGCAGTTCTTC.

There are many counts of this clonotype. The rearrangement uses TRBV9 and TRBJ1-2, with D hard to call. The CDR3 sequence is 18 residues long. V gave up 4 bases and J gave up 4 bases, with 26 bases separating them. The germline V gene has CDR1 SGDLS and CDR2 YYNGEE. The CDR3: CASSPRVGGKHFPYGYTF. CDR3 DNA sequence: TGTGCCAGCAGCCCCCGGGTTGGAGGGAAACATTTCCCCTATGGCTACACCTTC.

This clonotype was observed many times. This chain joins TRBV12-3 or TRBV12-4 and TRBJ2-7; perhaps D is TRBD1 or TRBD2 (5 bases each). The length of the CDR3 is 15 residues. Trimming cost V 4 bases and J 0 bases, with 13 bases left between them. CDR3 sequence reads: CASSSGARVSYEQYF. The CDR3 region has the DNA TGTGCCAGCAGTTCCGGGGCCAGGGTCTCCTACGAGCAGTACTTC.

This clonotype was observed at least ten times. The chain joins TRBV12-3 or TRBV12-4 to TRBJ2-5; TRBD1 matches at 7 bases. V shed 7 bases, J shed 5 bases, and the junction held 7 bases outside the gene matches. The CDR3 has 13 amino acids. The CDR3 reads CASTMGTAETQYF. CDR3 nucleotides: TGTGCCAGCACTATGGGGACAGCGGAGACCCAGTACTTC.

The rearrangement uses TRBV12-3 or TRBV12-4 and TRBJ2-7, with TRBD1 matching 7 bases. V lost 8 bases and J lost 4; bases outside the gene matches: 8. The CDR3 totals 13 residues. CDR3 DNA sequence: TGTGCCAGCTTCCGCTCAGGGGGTTACGAGCAGTACTTC. It encodes CASFRSGGYEQYF.

This clonotype has just a few counts. The rearrangement uses TRBV20-1 and TRBJ2-3; a weak D match, TRBD2 (5 bases). The CDR3 consists of 15 residues. Germline CDR1 and CDR2: DFQATT and SNEGSKA (reference sequence). Trimming took off 6 bases at V and 2 bases at J, with 18 bases between the two ends. CDR3 amino acids: CSARLGSRYTDTQYF. DNA of the CDR3: TGCAGTGCGAGGCTGGGGAGCCGTTACACAGATACGCAGTATTTT.

The sample holds a few counts of this clonotype. This chain uses TRBV20-1 with TRBJ1-2; 8 nucleotides agree with TRBD1. Germline-derived CDR1 and CDR2 are DFQATT and SNEGSKA (reference sequence). CDR3 size: 13 residues. V gave up 7 bases and J gave up 8 bases; unmatched junction bases: 12. CDR3 sequence: CSVRGQGIRGYTF. In nucleotides, the CDR3 is TGCAGTGTTCGAGGACAGGGTATTAGGGGCTACACCTTC.

On this clonotype itself: One end of the junction does not line up with germline, which may come from a read error. The chain recombines TRBV7-3 with TRBJ2-1; no definite D call. The CDR3 is 15 amino acids. Germline V gene data show CDR1 as SGHTA and CDR2 as FQGTGA. The DNA for the CDR3 is TGTGCCAGCAACTTAACGGGTGCCGAGTACAATCGACAGTTCTTC. As protein: CASNLTGAEYNRQFF.

This clonotype was counted between two and nine times. V usage is TRBV12-3 or TRBV12-4 and J usage is TRBJ1-1; D not resolved. The CDR3 spans 14 residues. Trimming removed 7 bases from V and 2 bases from J, with 14 bases in between. CDR3 in amino acids: CASTPRAVNTEAFF. The CDR3 bases are TGTGCCAGCACTCCACGTGCAGTTAACACTGAAGCTTTCTTT.

V gene TRBV20-1 combines with J gene TRBJ1-6; 7 bases align to TRBD1. V lost 3 bases and J lost 9; bases outside the gene matches: 11. This CDR3 contains 15 residues. Germline V gives CDR1 DFQATT, CDR2 SNEGSKA (reference sequence). The CDR3: CSASGTDREVSPLHF. The CDR3, as DNA: TGCAGTGCTAGTGGAACCGACAGGGAAGTTTCACCCCTCCACTTT.